This T cell receptor (beta chain) appears in the sequencing data of a study of T cells in Graves' hyperthyroidism and ophthalmopathy. Trimming left V 0 bases short and J 3 bases short, with 11 bases between. Germline V lookup: CDR1 SGHVS, CDR2 FQNEAQ. This CDR3 is 15 amino acids long. What was amplified from RNA transcripts were TCR beta CDR3 regions. The study used the HTBI primer set for a first-round RT-PCR of the TCR CDR3. TCRdb passed the multiplex PCR reads through MiXCR, listing each CDR3 protein once. Altogether nearly 250,000 distinct CDR3 sequences are present, about 25% being singletons, with the ten largest covering about 40%. A note on this clonotype: Its antigen is not known.

Study findings and constraints: Most thyroid clonotypes expanded above 0.001 appeared in blood too.

Using about 10 ml of fresh peripheral blood, PBMCs were prepared. Sequencing used blood. This TCR was recovered from a woman in her thirties or forties with Graves' ophthalmopathy. The chain links TRBV7-8 to TRBJ2-5; D is uncertain. CDR3 sequence (DNA): TGTGCCAGCAGCTTAGCACTGAACAAAAAAGAGACCCAGTACTTC. Its translation is CASSLALNKKETQYF. Together with reference TRBV7-8 and TRBJ2-5, the CDR3 gives the full variable domain: GAGVSQSPRYKVAKRGQDVALRCDPISGHVSLFWYQQALGQGPEFLTYFQNEAQLDKSGLPSDRFFAERPEGSVSTLKIQRTQQEDSAVYLCASSLALNKKETQYFGPGTRLLVL.